This T cell receptor (beta chain) is from a study of cytomegalovirus exposure and HLA in healthy donors. As to this clone: Its cognate antigen is unknown.

There are 15 residues in the CDR3. Trimming at V came to 1 base and at J to 3 bases, leaving 5 bases not matched to a gene. Germline values: CDR1 MNHEY, CDR2 SVGAGI. The study, taken as a whole, reports: The study put 150 or so TCR beta chains on its list as cytomegalovirus-associated. Testing in vitro showed three CMV-associated chains specific for CMV antigens.

The protocol was immunoSEQ multiplex PCR, while the TCRdb copy is restricted to in-frame clones and leaves out a portion. The table lists tens of thousands of clones, 94% of them singletons. This TCR was sampled from a woman younger than 30 in good health and CMV-seronegative. The rearrangement joins TRBV6-5 to TRBJ1-2; 7 positions agree with TRBD1. Sequencing input: PBMCs. This chain's CDR3 is CASSYYGQAYYGYTF. DNA of the CDR3: TGTGCCAGCAGTTACTATGGACAGGCATACTATGGCTACACCTTC.